Listed below are T cell receptor beta chains from one sample, sequenced in a study of regulatory T cells in long-lasting Graves disease. TCRdb reanalysed the multiplex PCR reads using MiXCR and keeps one entry per CDR3 protein. This repertoire shows about 530,000 distinct CDR3 sequences, about 16% found once; its top ten account for just under 25%. This same sample was also part of a study on T cells in Graves' hyperthyroidism and ophthalmopathy.

Sequenced here: peripheral blood mononuclear cells (PBMCs), sampled at new diagnosis, from a patient treated with antithyroid drugs. These receptors all stem from a woman aged 40 to 65 with Graves disease. CDR3s include the opening cysteine and the closing phenylalanine or tryptophan. The D gene is left open where the match is weak. Expanded clones are given a class, and other clones once, few, many or no size at all.

d_gene	v_gene	j_gene	abundance	CDR3aa	CDR3nt
TRBD1	TRBV28	TRBJ1-5	many	CASSPGGQGAGQPQHF	TGTGCCAGCAGTCCAGGCGGACAGGGGGCAGGTCAGCCCCAGCATTTT
TRBD2	TRBV12-3/TRBV12-4	TRBJ2-1	many	CASSFGGGGYNEQFF	TGTGCCAGCAGTTTTGGGGGGGGGGGGTACAATGAGCAGTTCTTC
.	TRBV18	TRBJ2-2	many	CASSLQGSGELFF	TGTGCCAGCAGCTTACAGGGATCCGGGGAGCTGTTTTTT
TRBD2	TRBV19	TRBJ2-5	.	CASSQYGEGQETQYF	TGTGCCAGTAGCCAATATGGGGAGGGTCAAGAGACCCAGTACTTC
TRBD1	TRBV5-1	TRBJ1-1	few	CASKTGATAGTEAFF	TGCGCCAGCAAAACAGGGGCCACCGCCGGGACTGAAGCTTTCTTT
TRBD2	TRBV20-1	TRBJ2-7	.	CSALPGTTSYEQYF	TGCAGTGCTCTCCCCGGGACTACATCCTACGAGCAGTACTTC
.	TRBV5-1	TRBJ2-3	few	CASSLGQVNTDTQYF	TGTGCCAGCAGCTTGGGTCAGGTGAACACAGATACGCAGTATTTT
.	TRBV9	TRBJ2-7	.	CASSVGTVDRNEQYF	TGTGCCAGCAGCGTAGGGACAGTCGATAGAAACGAGCAGTACTTC
.	TRBV3-1	TRBJ1-1	many	CASSQEQGTTEAFF	TGTGCCAGCAGCCAAGAACAGGGAACCACTGAAGCTTTCTTT
TRBD1	TRBV6-1	TRBJ2-7	many	CASRPRWDRVGYEQYF	TGTGCCAGCCGTCCGCGTTGGGACAGGGTCGGCTACGAGCAGTACTTC
TRBD1	TRBV7-9	TRBJ2-7	many	CASSPDREAQVQYF	TGTGCCAGCAGCCCGGACAGGGAGGCCCAGGTTCAGTACTTC
.	TRBV29-1	TRBJ2-3	many	CSVTSKSSTDTQYF	TGCAGCGTGACCTCCAAATCTAGCACAGATACGCAGTATTTT
.	TRBV19	TRBJ1-1	few	CASTIGGQGFTEAFF	TGTGCCAGTACCATAGGGGGTCAGGGGTTCACTGAAGCTTTCTTT
.	TRBV9	TRBJ2-1	many	CASSVAGSNNEQFF	TGTGCCAGCAGCGTCGCGGGGAGCAACAATGAGCAGTTCTTC
.	TRBV7-2	TRBJ2-2	few	CASRKAGIGGELFF	TGTGCCAGCAGGAAAGCAGGGATTGGCGGGGAGCTGTTTTTT
.	TRBV28	TRBJ1-6	many	CASSSTNSPLHF	TGTGCCAGCAGCTCGACCAATTCACCCCTCCACTTT
.	TRBV2	TRBJ2-3	many	CAGLPGLVTDTQYF	TGTGCAGGATTGCCGGGACTCGTCACAGATACGCAGTATTTT
TRBD1	TRBV19	TRBJ1-2	few	CASRTTPGQAVGYTF	TGTGCCAGTAGGACCACCCCGGGACAGGCGGTTGGCTACACCTTC
TRBD1	TRBV11-2	TRBJ1-1	many	CASSPDRGGTEAFF	TGTGCCAGCAGCCCTGACAGGGGAGGGACTGAAGCTTTCTTT
.	TRBV10-3	TRBJ1-2	many	CAISEPTRSYGYTF	TGTGCCATCAGTGAGCCTACACGGAGTTATGGCTACACCTTC
.	TRBV10-2	TRBJ1-6	few	CASSESMGAHSYNSPLHF	TGCGCCAGCAGTGAGTCTATGGGGGCTCACTCCTATAATTCACCCCTCCACTTT
.	TRBV6-5	TRBJ1-5	.	CASSYRDMNRQPQHF	TGTGCCAGCAGTTACCGGGACATGAATCGTCAGCCCCAGCATTTT
.	TRBV11-3	TRBJ1-1	many	CASSLGRGSEAFF	TGTGCCAGCAGCTTAGGACGAGGGTCGGAAGCTTTCTTT
.	TRBV5-5	TRBJ1-1	many	CASSSGDFLVNTEAFF	TGTGCCAGCAGCTCGGGGGACTTCCTGGTGAACACTGAAGCTTTCTTT
TRBD2	TRBV7-3	TRBJ2-1	.	CASSSSGRVNEQFF	TGTGCCAGCAGTTCAAGCGGGAGGGTCAATGAGCAGTTCTTC
.	TRBV6-1	TRBJ1-2	many	CASTLGGTDLTF	TGTGCCAGCACCCTTGGAGGGACCGACTTAACCTTC
TRBD1	TRBV7-9	TRBJ1-1	few	CASSYRTGGNTEAFF	TGTGCCAGCAGCTACCGGACAGGGGGAAACACTGAAGCTTTCTTT
.	TRBV15	TRBJ1-2	.	CATRRTANYGYTF	TGTGCCACCAGAAGGACCGCGAACTATGGCTACACCTTC
.	TRBV5-5	TRBJ2-1	few	CASSSETGRTANEQFF	TGTGCCAGCAGCTCCGAGACAGGCCGCACCGCGAATGAGCAGTTCTTC
.	TRBV3-1	TRBJ1-1	many	CASLDQGMNTEAFF	TGTGCCAGCCTGGACCAGGGGATGAACACTGAAGCTTTCTTT
TRBD1	TRBV3-1	TRBJ2-5	many	CASSQQGEGETQYF	TGTGCCAGCAGCCAACAGGGGGAAGGAGAGACCCAGTACTTC
.	TRBV25-1	TRBJ2-5	.	CASSESGRQETQYF	TGTGCCAGCAGTGAATCGGGCAGACAAGAGACCCAGTACTTC
TRBD1	TRBV20-1	TRBJ1-2	many	CSAGTGGDYGYTF	TGCAGTGCCGGGACAGGGGGCGACTATGGCTACACCTTC
TRBD1	TRBV10-3	TRBJ1-2	.	CAISRDRSNYGYTF	TGTGCCATCAGTCGGGACAGATCTAACTATGGCTACACCTTC
TRBD1	TRBV28	TRBJ1-5	many	CASKAAGGQNQPQHF	TGTGCCAGCAAGGCGGCGGGGGGACAGAATCAGCCCCAGCATTTT
.	TRBV12-3/TRBV12-4	TRBJ1-1	many	CASSGASNTEAFF	TGTGCCAGCAGTGGGGCTTCAAACACTGAAGCTTTCTTT
.	TRBV20-1	TRBJ2-2	few	CSARGPGELFF	TGCAGTGCTAGGGGTCCCGGGGAGCTGTTTTTT
TRBD1	TRBV11-2	TRBJ1-2	many	CASSWDRGAQGYTF	TGTGCCAGCAGCTGGGACAGGGGGGCACAGGGCTACACCTTC
.	TRBV6-2/TRBV6-3	TRBJ2-1	.	CASSYKGGHEQFF	TGTGCCAGCAGTTACAAGGGGGGCCATGAGCAGTTCTTC
TRBD1	TRBV19	TRBJ1-5	once	CASTPLGIGTGVSNQPQHF	TGTGCCAGTACCCCGCTGGGGATCGGGACAGGGGTTAGCAATCAGCCCCAGCATTTT
.	TRBV2	TRBJ2-5	many	CASSEVTDQETQYF	TGTGCCAGCAGTGAGGTCACAGACCAAGAGACCCAGTACTTC
.	TRBV29-1	TRBJ2-7	.	CSVDTASYEQYF	TGCAGCGTTGACACAGCATCCTACGAGCAGTACTTC
.	TRBV15	TRBJ2-2	.	CATGLDTSVRTGELFF	TGTGCCACCGGCCTGGACACTTCGGTTCGCACCGGGGAGCTGTTTTTT
.	TRBV6-2/TRBV6-3	TRBJ1-1	many	CASSTQRSEAFF	TGTGCCAGCAGTACTCAGAGAAGCGAAGCTTTCTTT
.	TRBV5-5	TRBJ1-2	many	CASSPTAGYGYTF	TGTGCCAGCAGCCCCACAGCTGGCTATGGCTACACCTTC
TRBD1	TRBV4-1	TRBJ1-4	few	CASSLPQTGNEKLFF	TGCGCCAGCAGCCTTCCTCAGACAGGGAATGAAAAACTGTTTTTT
TRBD1	TRBV19	TRBJ2-5	.	CASSPPTGTSETQYF	TGTGCCAGTAGTCCCCCGACAGGGACCTCGGAGACCCAGTACTTC
TRBD1	TRBV12-5	TRBJ2-7	many	CASGSPPGQTYEQYF	TGTGCTAGTGGTTCCCCCCCGGGACAGACCTACGAGCAGTACTTC
TRBD1	TRBV6-4	TRBJ1-4	few	CASTTGRTGEPTNEKLFF	TGTGCCAGCACCACGGGACGGACAGGGGAACCAACTAATGAAAAACTGTTTTTT
TRBD2	TRBV12-3/TRBV12-4	TRBJ2-5	once	CASRPSGLAGGETQYF	TGTGCCAGCAGACCATCGGGACTAGCGGGGGGGGAGACCCAGTACTTC
TRBD2	TRBV5-1	TRBJ2-3	few	CASSQALAGNTDTQYF	TGCGCCAGCAGCCAGGCACTAGCGGGGAACACAGATACGCAGTATTTT
.	TRBV18	TRBJ1-4	many	CASSSNATNEKLFF	TGTGCCAGCTCATCAAATGCAACTAATGAAAAACTGTTTTTT
.	TRBV3-1	TRBJ2-1	many	CASSAKMDRYNEQFF	TGTGCCAGCAGCGCTAAAATGGACCGTTACAATGAGCAGTTCTTC